The 23 T cell receptor beta chains below were found in one sample sequenced in a study of cytomegalovirus exposure and HLA in healthy donors. Primers for the PCR totalled 60 Vbeta and 13 Jbeta. Profiled with immunoSEQ multiplex PCR; TCRdb holds only in-frame clones, not every one. The table has 150,000 or so clones, over 65% seen once. Sample: PBMCs. The receptor set was obtained from a man aged 35 to 55 in good health and CMV-seropositive.

This chain uses TRBV27 with TRBJ2-1; 7 bases align to TRBD2. Germline V gene data show CDR1 as MNHEY and CDR2 as SMNVEV (reference sequence). V trimming: 6 bases; J trimming: 3 bases; junction bases outside the gene matches: 8. This CDR3 has 15 residues. The CDR3 protein is CASSRGDGNYNEQFF. In DNA, the CDR3 is TGTGCCAGCAGCCGGGGGGACGGGAACTACAATGAGCAGTTCTTC.

V usage is TRBV25-1 and J usage is TRBJ2-5; 8 bases are shared with TRBD1. The CDR3 covers 14 residues. With V trimmed by 3 bases and J by 4 bases, 4 bases remained unmatched. Germline-derived CDR1 and CDR2 are MGHDK and SYGVNS. The CDR3 DNA reads as TGTGCCAGCAGTGATGACAGGGGTATAGAGACCCAGTACTTC. The encoded protein is CASSDDRGIETQYF.

This sequence joins TRBV28 and TRBJ1-5; 10 bases line up with TRBD1. The germline gives CDR1 MDHEN, CDR2 SYDVKM. The CDR3 totals 16 residues. Trimming took 3 bases from V and 7 from J; bases not matched to a gene: 9. CDR3 in amino acids: CASSFVGTGVRQPQHF. CDR3 bases: TGTGCCAGCAGTTTTGTCGGGACAGGGGTACGGCAGCCCCAGCATTTT.

The chain carries TRBV5-6 and TRBJ1-2, with D maybe TRBD1 (5 bases). The CDR3 spans 11 residues. CDR1 SGHDT and CDR2 YYEEEE come from the germline V gene. V was shortened by 1 base and J by 8 bases, with 6 bases between the two germline ends. The CDR3, as DNA: TGTGCCAGCAGCTTGAGGGGCGGCTACACCTTC. The encoded protein is CASSLRGGYTF.

J is TRBJ2-7 and V is TRBV9, with TRBD1 matching over 7 bases. This CDR3 comprises 13 residues. J gave up 6 bases and V 3 bases, and 6 bases lay outside the gene matches. From germline, CDR1 is SGDLS and CDR2 YYNGEE. CDR3 sequence (DNA): TGTGCCAGCAGCGAGGGACCAGGGGGCGAGCAGTACTTC. It is translated as CASSEGPGGEQYF.

The J gene is TRBJ2-2, the V gene TRBV5-6; maybe TRBD1 (5 bases). V gave up 1 base and J gave up 1 base, with 5 bases separating them. Germline values: CDR1 SGHDT, CDR2 YYEEEE. The CDR3 is made up of 14 amino acids. The CDR3, as DNA: TGTGCCAGCAGCTTGAGGGGGAACACCGGGGAGCTGTTTTTT. This translates into CASSLRGNTGELFF. Combining the CDR3 with reference TRBV5-6 and TRBJ2-2 gives the whole variable domain DAGVTQSPTHLIKTRGQQVTLRCSPKSGHDTVSWYQQALGQGPQFIFQYYEEEERQRGNFPDRFSGHQFPNYSSELNVNALLLGDSALYLCASSLRGNTGELFFGEGSRLTVL.

This clone was detected only a few times. The chain recombines TRBV7-2 with TRBJ2-7; perhaps TRBD2 as D (5 bases). The germline CDR1 and CDR2 sequences are SGHTA and FQGNSA. V lost 0 bases to trimming and J lost 5 bases, with 17 bases between them. CDR3 size: 16 residues. The CDR3 sequence is CASSLARAGEVDEQYF. CDR3 sequence (DNA): TGTGCCAGCAGCTTAGCGCGCGCCGGGGAAGTGGACGAGCAGTACTTC.

The chain combines TRBV11-2 with TRBJ2-7; D possibly corresponds to TRBD2 (5 bases). The CDR3 is 14 residues long. The germline V gene has CDR1 SGHAT and CDR2 FQNNGV. V was pared by 5 bases and J by 2 bases, with 13 bases between. The CDR3 region is CASSAIRAAYEQYF. CDR3 coding DNA: TGTGCCAGCAGCGCCATTCGAGCGGCCTACGAGCAGTACTTC. Full variable domain (missing parts from reference TRBV11-2 and TRBJ2-7): EAGVAQSPRYKIIEKRQSVAFWCNPISGHATLYWYQQILGQGPKLLIQFQNNGVVDDSQLPKDRFSAERLKGVDSTLKIQPAKLEDSAVYLCASSAIRAAYEQYFGPGTRLTVT.

The V and J genes are TRBV7-2 and TRBJ1-4; 9 nucleotides align to TRBD1. Germline V lookup: CDR1 SGHTA, CDR2 FQGNSA. The CDR3 consists of 15 residues. Losses at the gene ends were 5 bases for V and 3 bases for J; bases not matched to a gene: 4. This CDR3 is CASSGRTGANEKLFF. The CDR3 DNA reads TGTGCCAGCAGCGGACGGACAGGGGCTAATGAAAAACTGTTTTTT.

This clone was detected only a few times. The gene calls are TRBV18 and TRBJ1-5; D possibly corresponds to TRBD1 (5 bases). Germline CDR1 and CDR2: KGHSH and LQKENI. The CDR3 contains 13 residues. The V gene lost 4 bases and the J gene lost 5 bases, with 9 bases spanning the gap. CDR3 DNA sequence: TGTGCCAGCTCACGGGGCGACGATCAGCCCCAGCATTTT. Translated, it gives CASSRGDDQPQHF. Together with reference TRBV18 and TRBJ1-5, the CDR3 gives the full variable domain: NAGVMQNPRHLVRRRGQEARLRCSPMKGHSHVYWYRQLPEEGLKFMVYLQKENIIDESGMPKERFSAEFPKEGPSILRIQQVVRGDSAAYFCASSRGDDQPQHFGDGTRLSIL.

The J gene is TRBJ2-1, the V gene TRBV7-9, with 8 positions matching TRBD1. J gave up 4 bases and V 5 bases, and 16 bases lay outside the gene matches. The germline V gene encodes CDR1 SEHNR and CDR2 FQNEAQ (reference sequence). The CDR3 is 18 residues long. The CDR3 region is CASSRTLHGQGEYNEQFF. CDR3 DNA: TGTGCCAGCAGCCGGACCCTACACGGACAGGGCGAATACAATGAGCAGTTCTTC.

The chain recombines TRBV4-3 with TRBJ2-3; tentative D call: TRBD2 (6 bases). The V gene's germline CDR1 is LGHNA and CDR2 YSLEER. This CDR3 comprises 16 residues. Trimming removed 4 bases at V and 3 bases at J, with 17 bases between. The CDR3 DNA reads TGCGCCAGCAGCCGGGCCCATGGGGGGACTACAGATACGCAGTATTTT. Translating gives CASSRAHGGTTDTQYF.

The table lists this clone with a count of one. CDR3 sequence: CASSYPPAVGPYEQYF. The CDR3 DNA is TGTGCCAGCAGTTACCCCCCAGCGGTCGGCCCCTACGAGCAGTACTTC. This chain uses TRBV28 with TRBJ2-7; possible D gene TRBD2, 5 bases. Trimming shortened V by 4 bases and J by 2 bases, and 18 bases separated the two germline ends. Germline V CDR1 and CDR2: MDHEN, SYDVKM. This CDR3 contains 16 residues.

There are a few counts of this clone. The chain uses TRBV28 and TRBJ1-5; no reliable D call. CDR3 size: 14 residues. Germline V gene sequence: CDR1 MDHEN, CDR2 SYDVKM. V was trimmed by 2 bases and J by 6 bases, leaving 11 bases between them. The CDR3 protein is CASSLGEARQPQHF. As DNA, the CDR3 is TGTGCCAGCAGTTTAGGGGAGGCGCGTCAGCCCCAGCATTTT.

The chain has TRBV6-1 and TRBJ1-1; 7 bases fit TRBD1. CDR3 length: 13 amino acids. Looked up from germline, CDR1 is MNHNS and CDR2 is SASEGT. V gave up 10 bases and J gave up 11 bases; unmatched junction bases: 16. As DNA, the CDR3 is TGTGCCACTTCGATGACGCAGGGGGTGAGCGCTTTCTTT. It codes for CATSMTQGVSAFF.

V gene TRBV2 combines with J gene TRBJ2-7; TRBD1 matches 7 bases. The V segment lost 6 bases and the J segment 2 bases; nucleotides outside the gene matches: 7. Looked up from germline, CDR1 is SNHLY and CDR2 is FYNNEI. The CDR3 covers 14 residues. DNA for the CDR3: TGTGCCAGCAGAGGGACAGTGGTTCCCTACGAGCAGTACTTC. Translating gives CASRGTVVPYEQYF.

The chain joins TRBV6-1 to TRBJ1-1; no clear D. CDR3 length: 15 amino acids. Trimming removed 4 bases from V and 0 bases from J, with 12 bases in between. CDR1 and CDR2 from the germline V gene are MNHNS and SASEGT. The DNA of the CDR3 is TGTGCCAGCAGTGTAGGAGGCAGTGTGAACACTGAAGCTTTCTTT. Translated: CASSVGGSVNTEAFF.

This clone appeared a few times. The chain uses TRBV7-9 and TRBJ2-5, with TRBD1 identical over 12 bases. Germline V gives CDR1 SEHNR, CDR2 FQNEAQ (reference sequence). CDR3 size: 18 residues. J was trimmed by 5 bases and V by 1 base; bases with no gene match: 11. The CDR3 nucleotides read TGTGCCAGCAGCTTAGTATCCCTGGGGACAGGGGGCCGGGAGACCCAGTACTTC. Its translation is CASSLVSLGTGGRETQYF.

In its sample, this clone was seen a few times. The genes are TRBV29-1 and TRBJ1-1; 9 nucleotides align to TRBD1. From germline, CDR1 is SQVTM and CDR2 ANQGSEA. Trimming removed 7 bases from V and 4 bases from J; junction bases left unmatched: 7. This CDR3 is built from 13 residues. The CDR3 loop reads CSAGTGLGTEAFF. The CDR3 region has the DNA TGCAGCGCTGGGACAGGGCTAGGCACTGAAGCTTTCTTT.

The chain recombines TRBV19 with TRBJ2-7, with 7 bases matching TRBD1. The germline gives CDR1 LNHDA, CDR2 SQIVND (reference sequence). The CDR3 totals 13 residues. The V segment lost 9 bases and the J segment 1 base; nucleotides outside the gene matches: 6. CDR3 loop: CASRDSLSYEQYF. As DNA, the CDR3 is TGTGCCAGCCGGGACAGCCTGTCCTACGAGCAGTACTTC.

This rearrangement joins TRBV27 to TRBJ1-2; D is unclear. The V gene lost 8 bases and the J gene lost 0 bases, with 10 bases spanning the gap. The CDR3 runs 13 residues. The V gene's germline CDR1 is MNHEY and CDR2 SMNVEV (reference sequence). The chain's CDR3 is CASGRLSNYGYTF. CDR3 DNA: TGTGCCAGCGGCAGGCTTTCTAACTATGGCTACACCTTC.

The chain recombines TRBV6-5 with TRBJ1-4, with 9 bases matching TRBD1. The V gene end was trimmed by 4 bases and the J gene end by 7 bases; junction bases not matched to a gene: 4. CDR1 MNHEY and CDR2 SVGAGI come from the germline V gene. The CDR3 is 14 residues long. The CDR3 loop is CASSWTGDSEKLFF. As DNA, the CDR3 is TGTGCCAGCAGTTGGACAGGGGATAGTGAAAAACTGTTTTTT.

This chain links TRBV18 with TRBJ1-4; TRBD1 might be the D (6 bases). The germline V gene encodes CDR1 KGHSH and CDR2 LQKENI. Trimming cost V 6 bases and J 5 bases, with 16 bases left between them. CDR3 length: 15 residues. The DNA for the CDR3 is TGTGCCAGCTCCCCCTCCAGGACAGTGAATGAAAAACTGTTTTTT. This translates into CASSPSRTVNEKLFF.